This record looks at one T cell receptor (beta chain) sequence and its context. Its antigen is as yet unknown. This record belongs to a study of siplizumab effects on memory and regulatory T cells. Sequences were generated from unstimulated naive, memory, effector memory and TEMRA subsets in a few donor pairs. The study's findings and limits: Tracing alloreactive clones into unstimulated subsets worked for only a minor fraction of them.

Sequenced by immunoSEQ multiplex PCR; TCRdb stores in-frame clones only, minus some. The data show tens of thousands of clones, roughly 96% seen once. The CDR3 is 13 residues long. V was cut by 3 bases and J by 4 bases, with 10 bases left in between. CDR1 and CDR2 from the germline V gene are ENHRY and SYGVKD. The TCR sequence derives from a human donor in good health. The sample comprised naive CD8+ T cells sorted from blood. The chain joins TRBV10-3 to TRBJ2-7, with D perhaps given as TRBD1 or TRBD2 (6 bases each). CDR3 nucleotides: TGTGCCATCAGTGAAAGGGGGGAGTACGAGCAGTACTTC. This sequence encodes CAISERGEYEQYF.